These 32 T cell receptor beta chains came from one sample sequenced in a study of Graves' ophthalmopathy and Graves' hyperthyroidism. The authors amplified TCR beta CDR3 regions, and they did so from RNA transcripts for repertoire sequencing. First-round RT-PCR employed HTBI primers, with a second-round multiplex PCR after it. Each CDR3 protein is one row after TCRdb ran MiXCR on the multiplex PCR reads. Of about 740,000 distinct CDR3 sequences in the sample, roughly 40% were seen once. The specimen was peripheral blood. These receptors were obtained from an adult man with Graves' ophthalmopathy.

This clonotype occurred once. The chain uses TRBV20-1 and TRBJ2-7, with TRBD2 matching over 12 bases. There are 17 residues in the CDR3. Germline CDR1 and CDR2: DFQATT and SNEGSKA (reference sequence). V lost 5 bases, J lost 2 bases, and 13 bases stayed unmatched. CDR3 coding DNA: TGCAGTGCTTGGGAAACAAGATGGACTAGCGGGGCCTACGAGCAGTACTTC. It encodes CSAWETRWTSGAYEQYF.

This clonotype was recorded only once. The CDR3 region is CASSQETSSGIREQYF. CDR3 bases: TGTGCCAGCAGCCAAGAGACGTCTAGCGGGATCCGCGAGCAGTACTTC. The chain employs TRBV9 and TRBJ2-7; 9 bases fit TRBD2. From germline, CDR1 is SGDLS and CDR2 YYNGEE. J was trimmed by 6 bases and V by 4 bases; bases with no gene match: 14. The CDR3 spans 16 residues.

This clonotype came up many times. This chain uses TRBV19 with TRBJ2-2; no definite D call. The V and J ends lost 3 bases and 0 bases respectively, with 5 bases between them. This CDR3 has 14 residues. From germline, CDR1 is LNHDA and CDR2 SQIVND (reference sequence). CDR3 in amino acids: CASSISPNTGELFF. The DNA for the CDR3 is TGTGCCAGTAGTATCTCCCCGAACACCGGGGAGCTGTTTTTT.

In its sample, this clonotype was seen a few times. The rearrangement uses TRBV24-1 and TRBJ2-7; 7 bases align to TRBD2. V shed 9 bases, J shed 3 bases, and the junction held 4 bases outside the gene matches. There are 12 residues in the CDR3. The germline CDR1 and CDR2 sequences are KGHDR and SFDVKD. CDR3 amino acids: CATWTSSYEQYF. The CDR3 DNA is TGTGCCACCTGGACTAGTAGCTACGAGCAGTACTTC.

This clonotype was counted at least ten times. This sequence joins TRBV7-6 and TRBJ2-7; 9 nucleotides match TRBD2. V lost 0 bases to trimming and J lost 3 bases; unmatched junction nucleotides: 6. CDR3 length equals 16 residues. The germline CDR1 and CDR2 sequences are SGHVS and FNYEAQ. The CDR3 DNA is TGTGCCAGCAGCTTAGCGTTAGCGGGAGTTCGCTACGAGCAGTACTTC. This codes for CASSLALAGVRYEQYF.

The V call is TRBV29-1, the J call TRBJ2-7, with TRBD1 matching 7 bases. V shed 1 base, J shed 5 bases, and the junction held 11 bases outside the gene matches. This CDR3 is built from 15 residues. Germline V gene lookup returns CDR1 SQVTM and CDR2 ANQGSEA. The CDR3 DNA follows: TGCAGCGTTGAAGGTCGAGGGGGCGTGGGAAACGAGCAGTACTTC. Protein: CSVEGRGGVGNEQYF.

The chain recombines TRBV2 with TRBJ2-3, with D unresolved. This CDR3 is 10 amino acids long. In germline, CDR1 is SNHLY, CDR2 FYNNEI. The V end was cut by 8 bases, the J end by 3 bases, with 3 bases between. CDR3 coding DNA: TGTGCCAGCCAAACAGATACGCAGTATTTT. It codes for CASQTDTQYF.

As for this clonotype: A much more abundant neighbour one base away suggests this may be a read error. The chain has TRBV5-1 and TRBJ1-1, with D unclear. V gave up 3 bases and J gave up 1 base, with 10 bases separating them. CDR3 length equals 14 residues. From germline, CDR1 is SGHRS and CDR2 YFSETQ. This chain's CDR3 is CASSSGNKNTEAFF. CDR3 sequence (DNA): TGCGCCAGCAGCTCGGGAAACAAGAACACTGAAGCTTTCTTT.

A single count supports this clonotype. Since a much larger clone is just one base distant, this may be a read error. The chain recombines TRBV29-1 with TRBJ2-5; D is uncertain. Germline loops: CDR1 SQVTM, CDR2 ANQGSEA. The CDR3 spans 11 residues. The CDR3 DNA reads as TGCAGCGCCGCTATCCAAGAGACCCAGTGCTTC. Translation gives CSAAIQETQCF.

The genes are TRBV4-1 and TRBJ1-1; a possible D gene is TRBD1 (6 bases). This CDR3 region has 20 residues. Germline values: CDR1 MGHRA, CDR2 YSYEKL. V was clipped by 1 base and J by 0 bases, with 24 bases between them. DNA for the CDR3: TGCGCCAGCAGCCAAGTAATCGATCCGTGGGGGGGCTCGATGAACACTGAAGCTTTCTTT. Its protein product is CASSQVIDPWGGSMNTEAFF.

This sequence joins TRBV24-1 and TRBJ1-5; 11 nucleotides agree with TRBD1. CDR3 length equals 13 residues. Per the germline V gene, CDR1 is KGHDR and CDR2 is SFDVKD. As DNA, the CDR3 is TGTGCTAGACCGGACAGGGGGCATCAGCCCCAGCATTTT. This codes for CARPDRGHQPQHF.

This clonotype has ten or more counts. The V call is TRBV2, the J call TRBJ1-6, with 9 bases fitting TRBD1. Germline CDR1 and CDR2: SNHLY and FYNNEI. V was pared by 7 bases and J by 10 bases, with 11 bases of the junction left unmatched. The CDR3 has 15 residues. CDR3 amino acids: CASTWGQGAGSPLHF. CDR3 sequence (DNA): TGTGCCAGCACGTGGGGACAGGGAGCTGGATCACCCCTCCACTTT.

CDR3 protein: CAISESSARYF. The CDR3 DNA reads as TGTGCCATCAGTGAGTCCTCCGCCCGGTACTTC. The chain recombines TRBV10-3 with TRBJ2-5; D gene uncertain. Trimming pared 0 bases from V and 13 bases from J, leaving 9 bases between. CDR3 length equals 11 residues. Germline CDR1 ENHRY, CDR2 SYGVKD.

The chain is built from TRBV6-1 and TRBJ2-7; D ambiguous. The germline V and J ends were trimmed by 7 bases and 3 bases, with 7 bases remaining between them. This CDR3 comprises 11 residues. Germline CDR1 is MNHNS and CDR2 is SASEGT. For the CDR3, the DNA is TGTGCCAGCAACACTTACTACGAGCAGTACTTC. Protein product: CASNTYYEQYF.

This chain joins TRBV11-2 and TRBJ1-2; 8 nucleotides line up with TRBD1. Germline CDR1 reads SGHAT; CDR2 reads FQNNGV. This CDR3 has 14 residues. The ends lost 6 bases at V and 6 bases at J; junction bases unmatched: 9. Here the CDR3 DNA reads TGTGCCAGCAGTAACTTCAGGGGGCTTGATGGCTACACCTTC. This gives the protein CASSNFRGLDGYTF.

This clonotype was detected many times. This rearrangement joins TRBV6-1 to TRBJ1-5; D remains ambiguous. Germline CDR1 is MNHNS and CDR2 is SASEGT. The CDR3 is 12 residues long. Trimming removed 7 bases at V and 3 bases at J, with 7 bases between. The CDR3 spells CASTGSNQPQHF. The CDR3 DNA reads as TGTGCCAGCACCGGATCCAATCAGCCCCAGCATTTT.

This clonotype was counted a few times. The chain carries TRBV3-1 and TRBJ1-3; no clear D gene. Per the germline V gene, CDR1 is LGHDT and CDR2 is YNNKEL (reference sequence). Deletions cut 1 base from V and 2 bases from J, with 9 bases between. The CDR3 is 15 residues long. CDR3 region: CASSQGFTPGNTIYF. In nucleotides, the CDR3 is TGTGCCAGCAGCCAAGGGTTCACCCCTGGAAACACCATATATTTT.

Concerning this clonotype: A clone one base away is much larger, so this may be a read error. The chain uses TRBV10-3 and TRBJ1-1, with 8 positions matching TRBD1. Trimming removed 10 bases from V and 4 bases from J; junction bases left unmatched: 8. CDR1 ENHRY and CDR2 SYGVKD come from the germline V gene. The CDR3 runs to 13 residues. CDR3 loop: CASRETGGTEAFF. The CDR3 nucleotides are TGTGCCAGCAGAGAAACAGGGGGCACTGAAGCTTTCTTT.

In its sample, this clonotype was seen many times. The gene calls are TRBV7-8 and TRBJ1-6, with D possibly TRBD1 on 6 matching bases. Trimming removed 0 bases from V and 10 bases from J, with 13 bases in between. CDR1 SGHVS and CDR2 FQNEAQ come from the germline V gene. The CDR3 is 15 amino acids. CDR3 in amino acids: CASSLALGGRSPLHF. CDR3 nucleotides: TGTGCCAGCAGCTTAGCTCTAGGGGGGCGATCACCCCTCCACTTT.

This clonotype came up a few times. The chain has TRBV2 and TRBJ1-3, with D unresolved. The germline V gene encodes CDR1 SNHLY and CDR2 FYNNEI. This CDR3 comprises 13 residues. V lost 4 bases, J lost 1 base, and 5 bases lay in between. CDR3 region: CASSAPSGNTIYF. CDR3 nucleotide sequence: TGTGCCAGCAGTGCTCCTTCTGGAAACACCATATATTTT.

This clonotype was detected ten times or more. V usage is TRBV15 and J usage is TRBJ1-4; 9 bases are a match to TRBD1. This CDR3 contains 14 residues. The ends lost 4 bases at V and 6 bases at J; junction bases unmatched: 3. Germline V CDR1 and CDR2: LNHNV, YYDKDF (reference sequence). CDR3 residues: CATSKDRGDEKLFF. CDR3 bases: TGTGCCACCAGCAAAGACAGGGGGGATGAAAAACTGTTTTTT.

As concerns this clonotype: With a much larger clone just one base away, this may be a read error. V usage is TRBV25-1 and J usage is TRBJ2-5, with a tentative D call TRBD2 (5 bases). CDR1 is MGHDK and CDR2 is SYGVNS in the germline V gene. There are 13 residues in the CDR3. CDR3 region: CASSGRNQGTQYF. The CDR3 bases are TGTGCCAGCAGTGGGAGGAACCAAGGGACCCAGTACTTC.

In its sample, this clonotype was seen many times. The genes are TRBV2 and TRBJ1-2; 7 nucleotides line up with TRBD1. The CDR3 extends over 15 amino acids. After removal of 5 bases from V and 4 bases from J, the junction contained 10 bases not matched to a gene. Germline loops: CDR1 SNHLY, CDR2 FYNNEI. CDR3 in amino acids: CASSRERTGVYGYTF. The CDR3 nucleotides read TGTGCCAGCAGTCGCGAACGGACAGGAGTCTATGGCTACACCTTC.

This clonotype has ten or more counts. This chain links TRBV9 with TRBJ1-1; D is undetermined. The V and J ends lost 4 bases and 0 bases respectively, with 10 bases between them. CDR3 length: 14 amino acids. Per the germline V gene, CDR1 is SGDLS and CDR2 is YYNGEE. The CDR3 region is CASSLGRVNTEAFF. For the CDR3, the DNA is TGTGCCAGCAGCCTCGGACGTGTGAACACTGAAGCTTTCTTT.

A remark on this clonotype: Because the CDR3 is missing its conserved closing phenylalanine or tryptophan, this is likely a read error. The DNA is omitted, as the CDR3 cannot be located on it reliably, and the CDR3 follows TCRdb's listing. The CDR3 loop is CATSRDLEGCL. The chain uses TRBV15 and TRBJ2-7; TRBD2 is the table's D call, not checked against the DNA. The CDR3 contains 11 residues when both ends are counted. Germline V gene lookup returns CDR1 LNHNV and CDR2 YYDKDF (reference sequence).

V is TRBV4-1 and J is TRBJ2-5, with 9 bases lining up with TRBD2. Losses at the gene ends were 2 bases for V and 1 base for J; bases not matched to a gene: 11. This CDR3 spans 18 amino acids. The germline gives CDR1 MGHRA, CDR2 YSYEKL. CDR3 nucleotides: TGCGCCAGCAGCCAATGGTCGGGAGCGGGAGGTCCCCAAGAGACCCAGTACTTC. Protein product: CASSQWSGAGGPQETQYF.

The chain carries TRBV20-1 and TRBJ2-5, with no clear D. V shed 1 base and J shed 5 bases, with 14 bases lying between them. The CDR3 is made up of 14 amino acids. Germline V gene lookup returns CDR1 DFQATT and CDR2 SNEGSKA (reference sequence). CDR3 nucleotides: TGCAGTGCTAGAGGGGTAGGCCTCCTCGAGACCCAGTACTTC. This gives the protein CSARGVGLLETQYF.

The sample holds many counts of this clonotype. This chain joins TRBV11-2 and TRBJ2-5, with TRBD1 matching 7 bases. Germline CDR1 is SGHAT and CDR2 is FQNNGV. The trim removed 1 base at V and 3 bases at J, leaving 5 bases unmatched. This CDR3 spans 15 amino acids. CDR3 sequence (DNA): TGTGCCAGCAGCTTAGCCGTGGGGACAGAAGAGACCCAGTACTTC. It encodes CASSLAVGTEETQYF.

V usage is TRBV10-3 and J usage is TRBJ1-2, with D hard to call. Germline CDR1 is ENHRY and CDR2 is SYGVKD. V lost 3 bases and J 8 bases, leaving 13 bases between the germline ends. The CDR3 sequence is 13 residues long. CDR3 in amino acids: CAISDWETEGYTF. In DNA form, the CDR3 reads TGTGCCATCAGTGATTGGGAGACCGAGGGCTACACCTTC.

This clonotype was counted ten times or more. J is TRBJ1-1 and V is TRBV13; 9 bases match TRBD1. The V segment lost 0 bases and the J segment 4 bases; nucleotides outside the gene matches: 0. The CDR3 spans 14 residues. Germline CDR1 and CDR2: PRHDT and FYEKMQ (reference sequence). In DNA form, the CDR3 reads TGTGCCAGCAGCTTAGGGACAGGGGGCACTGAAGCTTTCTTT. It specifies CASSLGTGGTEAFF.

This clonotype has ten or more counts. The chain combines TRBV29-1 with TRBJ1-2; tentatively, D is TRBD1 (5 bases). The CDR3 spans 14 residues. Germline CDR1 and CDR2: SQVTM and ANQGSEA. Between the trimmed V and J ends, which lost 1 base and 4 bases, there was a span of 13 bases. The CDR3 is CSVEVLGGIYGYTF. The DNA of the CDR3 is TGCAGCGTTGAAGTTTTGGGGGGAATCTATGGCTACACCTTC.

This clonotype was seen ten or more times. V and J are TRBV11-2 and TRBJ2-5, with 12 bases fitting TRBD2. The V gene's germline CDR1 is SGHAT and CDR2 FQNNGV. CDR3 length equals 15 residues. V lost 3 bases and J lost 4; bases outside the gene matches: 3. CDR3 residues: CASSLRLAGVETQYF. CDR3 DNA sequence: TGTGCCAGCAGCTTGAGACTAGCGGGAGTAGAGACCCAGTACTTC. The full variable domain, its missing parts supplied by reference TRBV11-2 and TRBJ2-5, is EAGVAQSPRYKIIEKRQSVAFWCNPISGHATLYWYQQILGQGPKLLIQFQNNGVVDDSQLPKDRFSAERLKGVDSTLKIQPAKLEDSAVYLCASSLRLAGVETQYFGPGTRLLVL.